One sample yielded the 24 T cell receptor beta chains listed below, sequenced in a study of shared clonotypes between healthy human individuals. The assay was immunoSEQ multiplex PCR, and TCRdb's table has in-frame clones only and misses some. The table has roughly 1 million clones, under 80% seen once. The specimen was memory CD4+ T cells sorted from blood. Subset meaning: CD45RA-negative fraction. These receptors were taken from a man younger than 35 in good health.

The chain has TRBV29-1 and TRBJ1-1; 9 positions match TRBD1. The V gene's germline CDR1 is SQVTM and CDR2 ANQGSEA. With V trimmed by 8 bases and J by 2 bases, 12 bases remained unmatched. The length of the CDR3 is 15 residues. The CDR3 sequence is CSQTRDRALNTEAFF. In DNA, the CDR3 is TGCAGCCAAACCCGGGACAGGGCCCTAAACACTGAAGCTTTCTTT.

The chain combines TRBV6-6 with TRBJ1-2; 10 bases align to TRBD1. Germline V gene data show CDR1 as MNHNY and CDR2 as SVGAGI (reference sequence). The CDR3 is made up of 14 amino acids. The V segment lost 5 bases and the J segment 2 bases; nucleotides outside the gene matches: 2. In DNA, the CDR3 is TGTGCCAGCAGTGGGGGACAGGGGAACTATGGCTACACCTTC. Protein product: CASSGGQGNYGYTF.

The DNA for the CDR3 is TGCAGCGCTCGGAGTCCGGGTAATGAAAAACTGTTTTTT. It translates to CSARSPGNEKLFF. This chain connects TRBV29-1 to TRBJ1-4; D ambiguous. CDR3 length: 13 amino acids. From germline, CDR1 is SQVTM and CDR2 ANQGSEA. Trimming shortened V by 7 bases and J by 4 bases, and 13 bases separated the two germline ends.

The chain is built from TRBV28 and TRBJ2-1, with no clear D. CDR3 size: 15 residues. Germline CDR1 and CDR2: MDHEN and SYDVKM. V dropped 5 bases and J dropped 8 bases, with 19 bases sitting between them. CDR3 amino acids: CASSLAAVGRYEQFF. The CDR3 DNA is TGTGCCAGCAGTCTCGCGGCGGTCGGACGATATGAGCAGTTCTTC. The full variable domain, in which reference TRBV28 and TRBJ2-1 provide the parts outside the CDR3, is DVKVTQSSRYLVKRTGEKVFLECVQDMDHENMFWYRQDPGLGLRLIYFSYDVKMKEKGDIPEGYSVSREKKERFSLILESASTNQTSMYLCASSLAAVGRYEQFFGPGTRLTVL.

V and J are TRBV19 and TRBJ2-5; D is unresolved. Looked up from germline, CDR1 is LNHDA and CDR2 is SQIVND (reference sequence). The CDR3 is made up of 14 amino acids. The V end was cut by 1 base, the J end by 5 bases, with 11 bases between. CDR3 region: CASSIGLGLETQYF. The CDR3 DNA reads TGTGCCAGTAGTATAGGGCTGGGTTTGGAGACCCAGTACTTC.

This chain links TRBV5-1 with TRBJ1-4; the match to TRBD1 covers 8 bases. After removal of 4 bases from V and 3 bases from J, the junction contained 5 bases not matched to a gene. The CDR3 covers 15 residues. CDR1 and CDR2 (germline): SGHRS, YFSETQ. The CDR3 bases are TGCGCCAGCAGCCCACCGACAGGGGCTAATGAAAAACTGTTTTTT. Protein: CASSPPTGANEKLFF.

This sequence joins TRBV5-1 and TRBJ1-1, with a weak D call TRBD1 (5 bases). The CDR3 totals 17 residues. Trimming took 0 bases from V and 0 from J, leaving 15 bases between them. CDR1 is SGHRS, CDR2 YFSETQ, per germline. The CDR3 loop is CASSLGTGTVMNTEAFF. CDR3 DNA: TGCGCCAGCAGCTTGGGGACTGGGACGGTAATGAACACTGAAGCTTTCTTT.

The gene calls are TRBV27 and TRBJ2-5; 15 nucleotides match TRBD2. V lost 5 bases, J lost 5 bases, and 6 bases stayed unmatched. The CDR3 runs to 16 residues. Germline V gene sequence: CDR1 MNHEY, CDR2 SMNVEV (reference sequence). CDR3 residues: CASSPPGTSGRETQYF. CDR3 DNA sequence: TGTGCCAGCAGTCCGCCAGGGACTAGCGGGAGGGAGACCCAGTACTTC.

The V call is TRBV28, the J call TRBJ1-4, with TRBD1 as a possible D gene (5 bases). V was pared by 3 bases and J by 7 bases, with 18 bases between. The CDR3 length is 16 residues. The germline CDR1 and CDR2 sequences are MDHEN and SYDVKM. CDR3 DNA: TGTGCCAGCAGTTTGGGTGGTACAGGAGGGTTTGAAAAACTGTTTTTT. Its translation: CASSLGGTGGFEKLFF.

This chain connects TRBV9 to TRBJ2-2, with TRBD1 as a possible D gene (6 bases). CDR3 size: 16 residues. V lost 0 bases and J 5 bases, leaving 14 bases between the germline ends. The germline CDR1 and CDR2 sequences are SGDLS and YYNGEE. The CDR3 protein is CASSVVRQATTGELFF. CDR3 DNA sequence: TGTGCCAGCAGCGTAGTGCGACAGGCCACTACCGGGGAGCTGTTTTTT.

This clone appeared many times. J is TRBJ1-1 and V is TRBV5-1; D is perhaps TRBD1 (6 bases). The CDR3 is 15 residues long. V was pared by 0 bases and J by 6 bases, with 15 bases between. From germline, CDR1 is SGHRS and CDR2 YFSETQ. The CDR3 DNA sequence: TGCGCCAGCAGCTTGGTTGCAGGGGACGCATCTGAAGCTTTCTTT. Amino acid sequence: CASSLVAGDASEAFF.

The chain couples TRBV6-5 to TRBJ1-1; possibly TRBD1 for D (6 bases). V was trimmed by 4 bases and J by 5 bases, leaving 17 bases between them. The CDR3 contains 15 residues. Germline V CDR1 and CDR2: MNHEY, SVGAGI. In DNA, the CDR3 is TGTGCCAGCAGTTTCCGACAGGTAGCGGGGACTGAAGCTTTCTTT. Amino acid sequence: CASSFRQVAGTEAFF.

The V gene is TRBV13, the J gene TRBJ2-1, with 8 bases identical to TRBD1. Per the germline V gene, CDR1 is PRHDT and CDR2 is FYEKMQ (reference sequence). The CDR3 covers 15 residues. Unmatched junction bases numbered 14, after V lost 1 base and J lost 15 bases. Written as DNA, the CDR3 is TGTGCCAGCAGCTTAGTAGGGACAGGTCTCCATGTCACGTTCTTC. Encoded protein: CASSLVGTGLHVTFF.

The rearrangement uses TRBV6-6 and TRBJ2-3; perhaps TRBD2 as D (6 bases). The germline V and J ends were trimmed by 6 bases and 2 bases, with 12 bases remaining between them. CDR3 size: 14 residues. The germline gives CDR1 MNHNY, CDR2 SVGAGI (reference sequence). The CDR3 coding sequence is TGTGCCAGCAGGACGGAGGGGAACACAGATACGCAGTATTTT. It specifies CASRTEGNTDTQYF.

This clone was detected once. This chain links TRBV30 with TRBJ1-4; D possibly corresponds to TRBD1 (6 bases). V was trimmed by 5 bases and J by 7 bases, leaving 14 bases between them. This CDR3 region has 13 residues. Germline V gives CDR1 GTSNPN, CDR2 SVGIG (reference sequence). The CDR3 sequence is CAWDQGRLEKLFF. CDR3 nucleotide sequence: TGTGCCTGGGACCAGGGGCGCCTTGAAAAACTGTTTTTT.

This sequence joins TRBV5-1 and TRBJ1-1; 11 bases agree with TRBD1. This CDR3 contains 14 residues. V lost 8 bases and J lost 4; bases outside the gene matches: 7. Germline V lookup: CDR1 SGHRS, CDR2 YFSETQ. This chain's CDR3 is CASGQGALGTEAFF. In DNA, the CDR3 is TGCGCCAGTGGACAGGGGGCGTTAGGCACTGAAGCTTTCTTT.

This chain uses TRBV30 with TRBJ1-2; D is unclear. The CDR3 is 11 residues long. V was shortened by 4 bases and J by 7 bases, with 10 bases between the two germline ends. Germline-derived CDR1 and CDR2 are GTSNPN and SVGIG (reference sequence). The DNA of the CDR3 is TGTGCCTGGAATAGGGCGGCTGGCTACACCTTC. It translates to CAWNRAAGYTF. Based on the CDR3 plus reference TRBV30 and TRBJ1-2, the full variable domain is SQTIHQWPATLVQPVGSPLSLECTVEGTSNPNLYWYRQAAGRGLQLLFYSVGIGQISSEVPQNLSASRPQDRQFILSSKKLLLSDSGFYLCAWNRAAGYTFGSGTRLTVV.

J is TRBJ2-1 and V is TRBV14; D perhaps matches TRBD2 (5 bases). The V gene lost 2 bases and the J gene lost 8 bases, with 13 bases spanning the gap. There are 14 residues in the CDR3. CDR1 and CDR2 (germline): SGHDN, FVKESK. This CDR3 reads CASSQPGGGYEQFF. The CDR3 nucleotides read TGTGCCAGCAGCCAACCTGGAGGCGGCTATGAGCAGTTCTTC.

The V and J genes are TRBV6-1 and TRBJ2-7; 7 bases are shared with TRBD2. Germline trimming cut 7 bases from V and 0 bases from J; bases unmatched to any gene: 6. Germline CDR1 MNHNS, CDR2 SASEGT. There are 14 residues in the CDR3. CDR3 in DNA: TGTGCCAGCACCGAAGGGACTATCTCCTACGAGCAGTACTTC. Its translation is CASTEGTISYEQYF.

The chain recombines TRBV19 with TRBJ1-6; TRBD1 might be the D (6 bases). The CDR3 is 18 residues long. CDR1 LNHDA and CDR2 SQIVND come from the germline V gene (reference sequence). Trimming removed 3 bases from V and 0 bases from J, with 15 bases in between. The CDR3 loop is CASSIKGGSSSYNSPLHF. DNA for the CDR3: TGTGCCAGTAGTATTAAGGGGGGATCGAGCTCCTATAATTCACCCCTCCACTTT. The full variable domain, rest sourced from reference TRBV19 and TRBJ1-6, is DGGITQSPKYLFRKEGQNVTLSCEQNLNHDAMYWYRQDPGQGLRLIYYSQIVNDFQKGDIAEGYSVSREKKESFPLTVTSAQKNPTAFYLCASSIKGGSSSYNSPLHFGNGTRLTVT.

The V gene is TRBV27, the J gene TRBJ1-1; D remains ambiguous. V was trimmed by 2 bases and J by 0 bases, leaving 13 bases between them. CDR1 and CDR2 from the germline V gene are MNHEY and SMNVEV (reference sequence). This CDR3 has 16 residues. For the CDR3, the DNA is TGTGCCAGCAGTTTAAGGGCAGTGTCCTTGAACACTGAAGCTTTCTTT. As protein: CASSLRAVSLNTEAFF.

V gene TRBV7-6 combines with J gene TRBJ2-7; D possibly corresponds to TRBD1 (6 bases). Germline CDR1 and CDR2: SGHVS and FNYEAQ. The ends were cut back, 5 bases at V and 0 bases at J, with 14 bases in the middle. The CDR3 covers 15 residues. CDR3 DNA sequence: TGTGCCAGCAGCCCAAACGTACAGGGCTCCTACGAGCAGTACTTC. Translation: CASSPNVQGSYEQYF. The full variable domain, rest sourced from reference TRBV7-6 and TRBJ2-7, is GAGVSQSPRYKVTKRGQDVALRCDPISGHVSLYWYRQALGQGPEFLTYFNYEAQQDKSGLPNDRFSAERPEGSISTLTIQRTEQRDSAMYRCASSPNVQGSYEQYFGPGTRLTVT.

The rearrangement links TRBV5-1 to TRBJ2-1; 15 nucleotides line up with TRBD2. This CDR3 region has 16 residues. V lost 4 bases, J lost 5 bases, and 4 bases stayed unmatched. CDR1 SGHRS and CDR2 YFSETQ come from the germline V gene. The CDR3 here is CASSRGLAGGDNEQFF. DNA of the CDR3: TGCGCCAGCAGCCGTGGACTAGCGGGAGGGGACAATGAGCAGTTCTTC.

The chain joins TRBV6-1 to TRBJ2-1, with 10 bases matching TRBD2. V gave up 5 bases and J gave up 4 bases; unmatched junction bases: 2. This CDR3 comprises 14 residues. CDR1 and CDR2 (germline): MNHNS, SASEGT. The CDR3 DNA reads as TGTGCCAGCAGTCTTAGCGGGGGGTACAATGAGCAGTTCTTC. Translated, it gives CASSLSGGYNEQFF.